This record looks at one T cell receptor beta chain sequence and its context. Its antigen is not identified. The data stem from a study of T cell responses to AZD1222 COVID-19 vaccine. Study-level results: Donors were mostly white British, more females; clonal diversity possibly underestimated.

CDR3 length equals 15 residues. Germline V gene lookup returns CDR1 LGHDT and CDR2 YNNKEL (reference sequence). The junction had 13 bases not matched to a gene; V was cut back by 4 bases and J by 13 bases. The method was immunoSEQ multiplex PCR; TCRdb's version includes in-frame clones alone and lacks a portion of them. The data hold about 130,000 clones, with about 90% observed a single time. This TCR was sampled from an adult in good health. The specimen was peripheral blood, collected on day 0 of AZD1222 vaccination. The chain employs TRBV3-1 (or the pseudogene TRBV3-2) and TRBJ2-1, with TRBD2 matching over 10 bases. The CDR3 DNA sequence: TGTGCCAGCAGCCGAGAAAAAGCGGGAGGGCCGGGACAGTTCTTC. Translating it yields CASSREKAGGPGQFF.